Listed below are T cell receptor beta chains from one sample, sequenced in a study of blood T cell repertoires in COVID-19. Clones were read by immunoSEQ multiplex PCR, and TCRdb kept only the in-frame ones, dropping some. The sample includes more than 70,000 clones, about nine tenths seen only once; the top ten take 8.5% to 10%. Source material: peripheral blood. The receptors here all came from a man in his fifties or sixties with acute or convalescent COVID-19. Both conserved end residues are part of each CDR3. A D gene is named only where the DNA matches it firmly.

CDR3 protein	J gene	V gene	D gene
CASSLAQGGNSPLHF	TRBJ1-6	TRBV5-1	TRBD1
CASSGEFQGFRGSNQPQHF	TRBJ1-5	TRBV2	NA
CAWSTSGTLQETQYF	TRBJ2-5	TRBV30	NA
CASSLFDRVNTEAFF	TRBJ1-1	TRBV5-6	TRBD1
CASSKQTANTEAFF	TRBJ1-1	TRBV5-1	NA
CASSPGGTDTQYF	TRBJ2-3	TRBV7-9	NA
CATSRDNKRTANYGYTF	TRBJ1-2	TRBV15	NA
CASSPGQGKVVMFF	TRBJ1-4	TRBV6-5	TRBD1
CASRLNYGTDTQYF	TRBJ2-3	TRBV2	NA
CASSWGGALLHTF	TRBJ1-2	TRBV28	NA
CASSLNRDSHSPLHF	TRBJ1-6	TRBV5-1	TRBD1
CASRVLGPGAFF	TRBJ1-1	TRBV7-2	NA
CASSPNEKLFF	TRBJ1-4	TRBV7-8	NA
CASTSGSNQPQHF	TRBJ1-5	TRBV12-3/TRBV12-4	NA
CASSLMEGRAGELFF	TRBJ2-2	TRBV5-1	NA
CASSLVGQEQTQYF	TRBJ2-5	TRBV5-1	TRBD1
CASSEGWQAHYGYTF	TRBJ1-2	TRBV2	NA
CASSLRTGRHTDTQYF	TRBJ2-3	TRBV27	TRBD1
CASSVNNEQFF	TRBJ2-1	TRBV9	NA
CASSQGLAGGRETQYF	TRBJ2-5	TRBV7-3	TRBD2
CASSDQGGFSGANVLTF	TRBJ2-6	TRBV5-1	NA
CASSLAGVHEQYF	TRBJ2-7	TRBV7-9	NA
CASRGGSGNYNEQFF	TRBJ2-1	TRBV2	TRBD2
CASSRTGGTSNTEAFF	TRBJ1-1	TRBV5-4	TRBD1
CASSLQGFSGNTIYF	TRBJ1-3	TRBV11-2	NA
CSVEMDYSGYGYTF	TRBJ1-2	TRBV29-1	NA
CASSITSGGAETQYF	TRBJ2-5	TRBV11-1	TRBD2
CASSLYRTTSYEQYF	TRBJ2-7	TRBV19	NA
CAWTDRTQLAKNIQYF	TRBJ2-4	TRBV30	NA
CASGDIRNYGYTF	TRBJ1-2	TRBV27	NA
CASSIQGLYTEAFF	TRBJ1-1	TRBV19	NA
CASSQGDTDTQYF	TRBJ2-3	TRBV4-1	NA
CASSQEGARLETQYF	TRBJ2-5	TRBV3-1/TRBV3-2	NA
CAISVQGATGTDTQYF	TRBJ2-3	TRBV10-3	TRBD1
CASSLGGPNEQFF	TRBJ2-1	TRBV12-3/TRBV12-4	NA
CASSSGDSQETQYF	TRBJ2-5	TRBV19	TRBD1
CASNRQMNTEAFF	TRBJ1-1	TRBV10-2	NA
CARSLFITDTQYF	TRBJ2-3	TRBV5-3	NA
CASSERSNSPLHF	TRBJ1-6	TRBV2	NA
CAWSFGGVGSPLHF	TRBJ1-6	TRBV30	NA
CASSVRTGTGELFF	TRBJ2-2	TRBV5-1	NA
CASTLTGNYGYTF	TRBJ1-2	TRBV5-6	NA
CASSIRTGNTGELFF	TRBJ2-2	TRBV19	TRBD1
CASSQGGYAYNSPLHF	TRBJ1-6	TRBV14	NA
CASSRSTSPAFWQYF	TRBJ2-7	TRBV13	TRBD2
CASSEEGMGKETQYF	TRBJ2-5	TRBV2	NA
CASSFGQDSYNEQFF	TRBJ2-1	TRBV6-2/TRBV6-3	TRBD1
CASSQGTANYNEQFF	TRBJ2-1	TRBV4-2	NA
CASRLAGGNTIYF	TRBJ1-3	TRBV6-5	NA
CASKEGVGQPQHF	TRBJ1-5	TRBV2	NA
CAWDGTGNSPLHF	TRBJ1-6	TRBV30	TRBD1
CASSPSGGNRQETQYF	TRBJ2-5	TRBV5-4	TRBD2
CASRDSGLAIDTQYF	TRBJ2-3	TRBV7-2	NA
CSVGQGSGETQYF	TRBJ2-5	TRBV29-1	TRBD1